Below, one T cell receptor beta chain is given with its context. The data originate from a study of graft-versus-host responses after intestinal transplantation. Here immunoSEQ multiplex PCR was the method, and the copy in TCRdb shows in-frame clones only, minus some. The repertoire holds approximately 25,000 clones, with more than 80% as singletons. This TCR derives from a human patient who received an intestinal transplant, so some T cells may come from the graft donor. Sequencing was performed on PBMCs, taken 18 days after transplant.

The CDR3 nucleotides are TGTGCCAGCAATGACAGGACATTGAACACTGAAGCTTTCTTT. This translates into CASNDRTLNTEAFF. The rearrangement uses TRBV2 and TRBJ1-1; maybe TRBD1 (6 bases). CDR3 length: 14 residues. Looked up from germline, CDR1 is SNHLY and CDR2 is FYNNEI. V shed 7 bases and J shed 0 bases, with 12 bases lying between them.